What follows are 13 T cell receptor beta chains derived from one specimen sequenced in a study of CD8 T cells in ankylosing spondylitis. TCRdb reprocessed the 5' RACE reads via MiXCR and lists one record per CDR3 protein. The repertoire holds a few hundred thousand distinct CDR3 sequences, with approximately 20% as singletons. These receptors lack a known antigen. Findings of the study overall: Eight or nine highly homologous variants made up a TCR beta motif that seemed to typify ankylosing spondylitis blood.

Sequences were obtained from blood, either unsorted or a sorted T cell fraction (not recorded which). These receptors all stem from a male donor with ankylosing spondylitis.

This rearrangement joins TRBV3-1 to TRBJ2-5, with D perhaps TRBD2 (6 bases). Trimming shortened V by 5 bases and J by 1 base, and 17 bases separated the two germline ends. The CDR3 length is 16 residues. From germline, CDR1 is LGHDT and CDR2 YNNKEL (reference sequence). The CDR3 region has the DNA TGTGCCAGCAGCTCGCCATCGCGGGACCTCCAAGAGACCCAGTACTTC. Translated, it gives CASSSPSRDLQETQYF.

This clonotype has ten or more counts. The chain's CDR3 is CSVDDGYTGELFF. CDR3 coding DNA: TGCAGCGTTGATGACGGATACACCGGGGAGCTGTTTTTT. The chain joins TRBV29-1 to TRBJ2-2; no clear D gene. From germline, CDR1 is SQVTM and CDR2 ANQGSEA. The CDR3 length is 13 residues. The V and J ends lost 3 bases and 3 bases respectively, with 8 bases between them.

This clonotype was seen many times. The CDR3 sequence: CASSLDRVGNSPLHF. DNA of the CDR3: TGTGCCAGCAGTTTAGACAGGGTCGGCAATTCACCCCTCCACTTT. The chain employs TRBV12-3 or TRBV12-4 and TRBJ1-6; D perhaps matches TRBD1 (6 bases). The CDR3 length is 15 residues. V was trimmed by 1 base and J by 7 bases, leaving 11 bases between them.

The V call is TRBV6-1, the J call TRBJ2-3, with 9 bases aligning to TRBD1. CDR1 is MNHNS, CDR2 SASEGT, per germline. This CDR3 has 13 residues. V was clipped by 7 bases and J by 5 bases; unmatched bases: 4. CDR3 DNA sequence: TGTGCCAGCAAACAGGGGGCTGGAGATACGCAGTATTTT. Translation: CASKQGAGDTQYF.

This clonotype was detected many times. The rearrangement links TRBV29-1 to TRBJ1-5; D uncertain. Germline CDR1 SQVTM, CDR2 ANQGSEA. The CDR3 covers 13 residues. Deletions cut 0 bases from V and 5 bases from J, with 8 bases between. In DNA form, the CDR3 reads TGCAGCGTTGAAGAGGCAGGCGATCAGCCCCAGCATTTT. Translated, it gives CSVEEAGDQPQHF.

The CDR3 DNA reads TGCAGCGTCGCGGGGGGGGCCGGTCAGCCCCAGCATTTT. Translated: CSVAGGAGQPQHF. The rearrangement joins TRBV29-1 to TRBJ1-5, with D tentatively TRBD1 (6 bases). This CDR3 contains 13 residues. In germline, CDR1 is SQVTM, CDR2 ANQGSEA. V was clipped by 6 bases and J by 6 bases, with 15 bases between them.

The gene calls are TRBV2 and TRBJ2-7; D might be TRBD2 (7 bases). Trimming stripped 5 bases from V and 3 bases from J, with 14 bases between. Germline values: CDR1 SNHLY, CDR2 FYNNEI. This CDR3 has 14 amino acids. The CDR3 nucleotides are TGTGCCAGCAGTACCAAGGGGGGGAGCTACGAGCAGTACTTC. It is translated as CASSTKGGSYEQYF.

This clonotype was seen only a few times. The genes are TRBV7-9 and TRBJ1-1; D is unresolved. The CDR3 contains 13 residues. The germline CDR1 and CDR2 sequences are SEHNR and FQNEAQ (reference sequence). The V gene lost 0 bases and the J gene lost 8 bases, with 10 bases spanning the gap. This CDR3 is CASSLALLTEAFF. In DNA, the CDR3 is TGTGCCAGCAGCTTAGCGCTGCTAACCGAAGCTTTCTTT.

This clonotype was counted only a few times. The V call is TRBV7-9, the J call TRBJ2-5; D remains unclear. Trimming pared 1 base from V and 5 bases from J, leaving 14 bases between. This CDR3 is 15 amino acids long. Germline-derived CDR1 and CDR2 are SEHNR and FQNEAQ (reference sequence). CDR3 DNA: TGTGCCAGCAGCTTAGAAATGAGTCCCTGGGAGACCCAGTACTTC. Translating it yields CASSLEMSPWETQYF.

This chain uses TRBV6-5 with TRBJ2-2; D gene unclear. V lost 2 bases and J 0 bases, leaving 10 bases between the germline ends. Germline CDR1 is MNHEY and CDR2 is SVGAGI. CDR3 size: 16 residues. CDR3: CASSYRDTSNTGELFF. Written as DNA, the CDR3 is TGTGCCAGCAGTTACCGTGACACCTCGAACACCGGGGAGCTGTTTTTT.

The table lists this clonotype with a few counts. The V call is TRBV5-5, the J call TRBJ2-2; TRBD1 agrees at 8 bases. Losses at the gene ends were 0 bases for V and 7 bases for J; bases not matched to a gene: 11. Germline-derived CDR1 and CDR2 are SGHKS and YYEKEE (reference sequence). The CDR3 has 17 residues. The CDR3 here is CASSLDGQGGRHGELFF. CDR3 in DNA: TGTGCCAGCAGCTTGGATGGACAGGGAGGTCGACACGGGGAGCTGTTTTTT.

The chain links TRBV21-1 to TRBJ2-5; the DNA was not compared with TRBD1, the D call given in the table. TRBV21-1 corresponds to a pseudogene. The CDR3 loop spans 14 amino acids. The CDR3 nucleotides are TGTGCCAGCAGCAAAGGCTGGCAGGGGGACACCCAGTACTTC. Translating gives CASSKGWQGDTQYF.

This clonotype appeared a few times. V is TRBV9 and J is TRBJ2-3; 8 bases map to TRBD2. The germline V gene encodes CDR1 SGDLS and CDR2 YYNGEE. The J segment lost 5 bases and the V segment lost 3 bases, leaving 11 bases of the junction unmatched. The CDR3 covers 16 residues. CDR3 nucleotides: TGTGCCAGCAGCGCCAGAAGCGGGAGTGTGGGAGATACGCAGTATTTT. Protein: CASSARSGSVGDTQYF.